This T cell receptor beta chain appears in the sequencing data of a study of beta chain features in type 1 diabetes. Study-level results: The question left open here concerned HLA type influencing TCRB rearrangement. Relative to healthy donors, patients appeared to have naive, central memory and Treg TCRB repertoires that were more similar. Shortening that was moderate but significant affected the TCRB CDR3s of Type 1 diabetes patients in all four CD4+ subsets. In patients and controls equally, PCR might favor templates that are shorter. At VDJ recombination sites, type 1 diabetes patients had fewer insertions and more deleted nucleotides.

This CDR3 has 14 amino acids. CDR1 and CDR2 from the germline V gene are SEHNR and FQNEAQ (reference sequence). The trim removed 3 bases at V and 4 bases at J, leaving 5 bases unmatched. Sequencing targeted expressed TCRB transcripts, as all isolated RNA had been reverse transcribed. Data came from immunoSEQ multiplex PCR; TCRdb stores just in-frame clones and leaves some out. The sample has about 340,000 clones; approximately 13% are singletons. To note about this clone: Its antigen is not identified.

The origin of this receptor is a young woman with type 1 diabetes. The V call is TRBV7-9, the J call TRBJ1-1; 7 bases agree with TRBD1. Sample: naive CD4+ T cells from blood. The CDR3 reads CASSLEGQRTEAFF. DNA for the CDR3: TGTGCCAGCAGCTTGGAGGGACAGCGCACTGAAGCTTTCTTT.